This T cell receptor beta chain is drawn from a study of blood T cell repertoires in COVID-19. CDR3 length: 15 amino acids. Germline CDR1 LNHNV, CDR2 YYDKDF (reference sequence). V trimming: 3 bases; J trimming: 7 bases; junction bases outside the gene matches: 4. Only in-frame clones appear in the TCRdb table, and some are missing; sequencing was by immunoSEQ multiplex PCR. This table holds some 64,000 clones, 72% found once. The chain is built from TRBV15 and TRBJ1-5, with 12 bases matching TRBD1. The TCR originated in a woman in her 70s with COVID-19, enrolled during active disease. Sequenced: peripheral blood. CDR3 DNA: TGTGCCACCAGCAGGGGACAGGGGGCAGGGCAGCCCCAGCATTTT. Translation: CATSRGQGAGQPQHF. The full variable domain, in which reference TRBV15 and TRBJ1-5 provide the parts outside the CDR3, is DAMVIQNPRYQVTQFGKPVTLSCSQTLNHNVMYWYQQKSSQAPKLLFHYYDKDFNNEADTPDNFQSRRPNTSFCFLDIRSPGLGDTAMYLCATSRGQGAGQPQHFGDGTRLSIL.